This entry concerns a single T cell receptor beta chain. No antigen is known for it. The sample comes from a study of cytomegalovirus exposure and HLA in healthy donors. General study results and limits: Most of the CMV-associated TCR beta chains (in a later analysis) appeared to be HLA-restricted. Some highly shared sequence variants likely arose as a pipeline artifact.

The PCR contained 60 Vbeta and 13 Jbeta primers. TCRdb's table, derived via immunoSEQ multiplex PCR, lists solely in-frame clones and lacks some. Counted here are approximately 93,000 clones, about four fifths occurring once; the ten biggest clones make up approximately 3.3%. This CDR3 has 14 amino acids. V lost 6 bases and J 6 bases, leaving 17 bases between the germline ends. Germline CDR1 SNHLY, CDR2 FYNNEI. The TCR was taken from a woman aged 35 to 49 in good health and CMV-seronegative. The sample was PBMCs. This chain links TRBV2 with TRBJ1-1; no clear D. CDR3 DNA sequence: TGTGCCAGCAGCGGTAACCCCCCTAACGCTGAAGCTTTCTTT. Amino acid sequence: CASSGNPPNAEAFF.